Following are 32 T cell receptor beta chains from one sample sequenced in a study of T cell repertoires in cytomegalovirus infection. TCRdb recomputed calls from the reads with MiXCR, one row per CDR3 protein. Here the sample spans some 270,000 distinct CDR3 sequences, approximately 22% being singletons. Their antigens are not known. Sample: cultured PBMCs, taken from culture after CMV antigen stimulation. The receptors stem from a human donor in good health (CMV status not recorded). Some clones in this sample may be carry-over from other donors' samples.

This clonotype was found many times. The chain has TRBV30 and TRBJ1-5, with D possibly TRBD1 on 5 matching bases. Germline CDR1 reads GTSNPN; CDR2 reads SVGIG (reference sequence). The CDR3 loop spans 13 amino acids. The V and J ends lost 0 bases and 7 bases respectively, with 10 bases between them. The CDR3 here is CAWSVRGEQPQHF. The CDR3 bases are TGTGCCTGGAGTGTAAGAGGGGAACAGCCCCAGCATTTT. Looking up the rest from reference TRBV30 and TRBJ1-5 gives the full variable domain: SQTIHQWPATLVQPVGSPLSLECTVEGTSNPNLYWYRQAAGRGLQLLFYSVGIGQISSEVPQNLSASRPQDRQFILSSKKLLLSDSGFYLCAWSVRGEQPQHFGDGTRLSIL.

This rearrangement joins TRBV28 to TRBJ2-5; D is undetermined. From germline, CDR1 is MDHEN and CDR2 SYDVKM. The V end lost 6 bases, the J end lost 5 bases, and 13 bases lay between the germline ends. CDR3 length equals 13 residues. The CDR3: CASSTTVEETQYF. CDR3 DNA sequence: TGTGCCAGCAGCACGACGGTGGAGGAGACCCAGTACTTC. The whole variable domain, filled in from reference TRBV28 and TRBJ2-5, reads DVKVTQSSRYLVKRTGEKVFLECVQDMDHENMFWYRQDPGLGLRLIYFSYDVKMKEKGDIPEGYSVSREKKERFSLILESASTNQTSMYLCASSTTVEETQYFGPGTRLLVL.

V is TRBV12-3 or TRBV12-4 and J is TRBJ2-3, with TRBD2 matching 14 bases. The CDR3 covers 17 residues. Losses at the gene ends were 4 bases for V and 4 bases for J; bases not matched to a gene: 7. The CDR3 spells CASSYPGLAGVADTQYF. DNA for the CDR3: TGTGCCAGCAGTTACCCGGGACTAGCGGGAGTAGCAGATACGCAGTATTTT.

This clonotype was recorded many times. The CDR3 region is CASSLRTSRDTQYF. The DNA of the CDR3 is TGTGCCAGCAGCCTCAGGACTAGCCGTGATACGCAGTATTTT. The gene calls are TRBV7-2 and TRBJ2-3; TRBD2 matches at 8 bases. Germline loops: CDR1 SGHTA, CDR2 FQGNSA. The CDR3 has 14 residues. V was pared by 5 bases and J by 6 bases, with 7 bases of the junction left unmatched.

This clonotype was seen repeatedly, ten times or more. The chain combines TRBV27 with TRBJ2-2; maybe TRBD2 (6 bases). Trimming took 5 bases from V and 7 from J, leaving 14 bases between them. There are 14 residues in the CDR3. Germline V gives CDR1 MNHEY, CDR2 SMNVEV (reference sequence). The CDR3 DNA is TGTGCCAGCAGTGACCGGGAGCTAGGCGGGGAGCTGTTTTTT. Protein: CASSDRELGGELFF.

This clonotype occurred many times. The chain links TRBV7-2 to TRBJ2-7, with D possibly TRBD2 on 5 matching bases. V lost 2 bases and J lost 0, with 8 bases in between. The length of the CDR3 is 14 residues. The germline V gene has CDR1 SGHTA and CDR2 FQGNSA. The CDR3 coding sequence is TGTGCCAGCAGCTTAAGCGGTAGCTCCTACGAGCAGTACGTC. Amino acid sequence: CASSLSGSSYEQYV.

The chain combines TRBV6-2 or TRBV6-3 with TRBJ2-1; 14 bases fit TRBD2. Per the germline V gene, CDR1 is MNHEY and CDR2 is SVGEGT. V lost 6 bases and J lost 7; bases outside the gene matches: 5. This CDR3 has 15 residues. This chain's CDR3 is CASRGLAGGGNEQFF. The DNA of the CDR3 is TGTGCCAGCAGAGGACTAGCGGGAGGAGGGAATGAGCAGTTCTTC.

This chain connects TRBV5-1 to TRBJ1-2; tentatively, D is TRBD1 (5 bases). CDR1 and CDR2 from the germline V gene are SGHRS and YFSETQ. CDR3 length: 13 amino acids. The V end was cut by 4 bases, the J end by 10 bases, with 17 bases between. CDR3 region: CASSLSPGRDYTF. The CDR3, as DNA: TGCGCCAGCAGCCTATCCCCGGGACGGGACTACACCTTC.

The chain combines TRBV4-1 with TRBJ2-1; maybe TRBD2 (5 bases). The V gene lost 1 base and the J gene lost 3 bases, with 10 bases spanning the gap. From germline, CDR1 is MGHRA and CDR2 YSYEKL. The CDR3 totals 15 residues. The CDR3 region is CASSQVKGSYNEQFF. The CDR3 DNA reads TGCGCCAGCAGCCAAGTAAAAGGGAGCTACAATGAGCAGTTCTTC.

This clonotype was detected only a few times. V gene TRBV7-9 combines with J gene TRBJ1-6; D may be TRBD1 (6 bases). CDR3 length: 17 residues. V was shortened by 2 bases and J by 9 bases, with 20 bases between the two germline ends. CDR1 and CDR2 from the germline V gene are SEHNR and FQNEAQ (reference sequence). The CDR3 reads CASSLRQGPEESSPLHF. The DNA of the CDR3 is TGTGCCAGCAGCTTAAGGCAGGGGCCCGAGGAAAGTTCACCCCTCCACTTT.

The CDR3 region has the DNA TGCAGTGCTAGAGAGGGGTCAGCGAACACTGAAGCTTTCTTT. Its translation: CSAREGSANTEAFF. The V and J genes are TRBV20-1 and TRBJ1-1; unclear D gene. CDR1 is DFQATT and CDR2 is SNEGSKA in the germline V gene (reference sequence). This CDR3 region has 14 residues. Trimming pared 0 bases from V and 1 base from J, leaving 9 bases between.

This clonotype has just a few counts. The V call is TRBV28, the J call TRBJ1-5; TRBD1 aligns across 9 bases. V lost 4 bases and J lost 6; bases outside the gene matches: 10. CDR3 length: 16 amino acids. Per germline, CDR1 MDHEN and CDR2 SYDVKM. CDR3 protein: CASSSTGTGFPQPQHF. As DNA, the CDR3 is TGTGCCAGCAGTTCCACCGGGACAGGGTTCCCTCAGCCCCAGCATTTT.

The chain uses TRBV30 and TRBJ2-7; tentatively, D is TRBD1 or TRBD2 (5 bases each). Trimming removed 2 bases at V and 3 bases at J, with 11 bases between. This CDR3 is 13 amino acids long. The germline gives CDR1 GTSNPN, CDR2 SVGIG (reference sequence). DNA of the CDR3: TGTGCCTGGAGTCCCGGGACCCTCTACGAGCAGTACTTC. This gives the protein CAWSPGTLYEQYF.

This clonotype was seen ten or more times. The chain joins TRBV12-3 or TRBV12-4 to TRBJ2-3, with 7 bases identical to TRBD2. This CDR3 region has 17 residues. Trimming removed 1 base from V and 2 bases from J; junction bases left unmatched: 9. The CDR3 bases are TGTGCCAGCAGTTTAGGAACTCGGGAGGCCCCCACAGATACGCAGTATTTT. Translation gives CASSLGTREAPTDTQYF.

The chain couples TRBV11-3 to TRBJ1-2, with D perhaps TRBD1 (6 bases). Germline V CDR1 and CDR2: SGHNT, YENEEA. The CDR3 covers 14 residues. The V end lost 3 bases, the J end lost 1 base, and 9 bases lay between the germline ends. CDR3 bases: TGTGCCAGCAGCTTCCGGGACAATAACTATGGCTACACCTTC. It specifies CASSFRDNNYGYTF. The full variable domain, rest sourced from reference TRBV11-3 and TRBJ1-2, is EAGVVQSPRYKIIEKKQPVAFWCNPISGHNTLYWYLQNLGQGPELLIRYENEEAVDDSQLPKDRFSAERLKGVDSTLKIQPAELGDSAVYLCASSFRDNNYGYTFGSGTRLTVV.

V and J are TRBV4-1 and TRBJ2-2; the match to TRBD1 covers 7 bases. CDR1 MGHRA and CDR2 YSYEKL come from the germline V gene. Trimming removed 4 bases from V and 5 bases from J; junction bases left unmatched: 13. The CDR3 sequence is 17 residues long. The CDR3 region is CASSRIGGARITGELFF. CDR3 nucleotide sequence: TGCGCCAGCAGCCGAATAGGGGGCGCCAGGATAACCGGGGAGCTGTTTTTT.

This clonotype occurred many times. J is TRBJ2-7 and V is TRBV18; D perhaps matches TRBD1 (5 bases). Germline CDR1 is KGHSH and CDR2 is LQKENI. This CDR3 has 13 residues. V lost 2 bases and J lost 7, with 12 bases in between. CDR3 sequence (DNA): TGTGCCAGCTCACCAGGCAGGGCGAGGGAGCAGTACGTC. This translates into CASSPGRAREQYV.

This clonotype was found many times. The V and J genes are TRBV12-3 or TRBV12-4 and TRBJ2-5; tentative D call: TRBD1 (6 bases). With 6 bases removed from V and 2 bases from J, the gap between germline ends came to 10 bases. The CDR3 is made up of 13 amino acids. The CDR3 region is CASSSDSQETQYF. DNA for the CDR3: TGTGCCAGCAGCTCGGACAGTCAAGAGACCCAGTACTTC.

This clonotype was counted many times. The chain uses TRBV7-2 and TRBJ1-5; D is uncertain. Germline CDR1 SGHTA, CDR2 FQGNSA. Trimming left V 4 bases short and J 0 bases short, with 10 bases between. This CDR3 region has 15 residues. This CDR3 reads CASSSQLNSNQPQHF. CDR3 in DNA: TGTGCCAGCAGCTCCCAATTAAATAGCAATCAGCCCCAGCATTTT.

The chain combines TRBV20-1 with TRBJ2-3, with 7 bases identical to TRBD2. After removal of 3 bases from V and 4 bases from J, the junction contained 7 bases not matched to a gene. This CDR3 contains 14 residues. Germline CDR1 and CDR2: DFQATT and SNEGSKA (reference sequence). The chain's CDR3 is CSASWEGPPDTQYF. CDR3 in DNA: TGCAGTGCTAGTTGGGAGGGCCCCCCAGATACGCAGTATTTT.

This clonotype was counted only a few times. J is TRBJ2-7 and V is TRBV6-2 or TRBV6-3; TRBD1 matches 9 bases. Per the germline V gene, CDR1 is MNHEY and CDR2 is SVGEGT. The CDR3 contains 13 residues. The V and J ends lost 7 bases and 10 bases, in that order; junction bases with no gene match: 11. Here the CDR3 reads CASNRGTGSRQYV. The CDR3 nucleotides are TGTGCCAGCAATCGAGGGACAGGGTCCCGACAGTACGTC.

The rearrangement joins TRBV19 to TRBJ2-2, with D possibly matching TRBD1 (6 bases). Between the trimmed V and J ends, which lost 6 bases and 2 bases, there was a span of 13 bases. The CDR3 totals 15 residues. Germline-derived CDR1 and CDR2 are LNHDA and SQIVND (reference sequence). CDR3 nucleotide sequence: TGTGCCAGTAGGAGGACAGCTTCCAACACCGGGGAGCTGTTTTTT. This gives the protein CASRRTASNTGELFF.

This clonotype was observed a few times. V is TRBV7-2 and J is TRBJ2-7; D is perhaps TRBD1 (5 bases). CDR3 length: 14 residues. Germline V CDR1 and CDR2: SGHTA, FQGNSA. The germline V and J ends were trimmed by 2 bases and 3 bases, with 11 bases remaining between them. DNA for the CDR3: TGTGCCAGCAGCTTAAACAGGAACTACTACGAGCAGTACGTC. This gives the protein CASSLNRNYYEQYV.

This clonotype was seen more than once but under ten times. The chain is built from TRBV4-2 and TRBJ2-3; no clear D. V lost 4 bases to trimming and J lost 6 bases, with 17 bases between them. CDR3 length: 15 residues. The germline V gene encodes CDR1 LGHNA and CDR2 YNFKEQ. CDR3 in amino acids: CASSPVGTPQDTQYF. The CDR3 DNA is TGTGCCAGCAGCCCCGTGGGAACCCCCCAGGATACGCAGTATTTT.

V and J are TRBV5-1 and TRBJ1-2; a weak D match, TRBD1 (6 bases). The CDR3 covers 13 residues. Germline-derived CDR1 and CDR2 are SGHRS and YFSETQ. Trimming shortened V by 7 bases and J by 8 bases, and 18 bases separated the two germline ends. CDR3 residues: CASRPGEVWGYTF. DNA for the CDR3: TGCGCCAGCCGCCCAGGGGAGGTGTGGGGCTACACCTTC.

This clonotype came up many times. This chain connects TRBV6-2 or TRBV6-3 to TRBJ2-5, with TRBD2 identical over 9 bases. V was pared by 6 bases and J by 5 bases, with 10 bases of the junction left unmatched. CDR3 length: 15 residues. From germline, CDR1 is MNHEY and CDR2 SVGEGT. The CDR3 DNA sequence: TGTGCCAGCAGAACCATAGCGGGAGCCGGGGAGACCCAGTACTTC. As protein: CASRTIAGAGETQYF.

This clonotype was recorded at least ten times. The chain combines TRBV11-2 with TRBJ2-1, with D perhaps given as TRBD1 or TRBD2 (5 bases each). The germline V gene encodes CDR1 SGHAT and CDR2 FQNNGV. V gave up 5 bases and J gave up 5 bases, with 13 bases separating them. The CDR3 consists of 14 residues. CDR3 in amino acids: CASSAWDRHNEQFF. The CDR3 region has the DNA TGTGCCAGCAGCGCTTGGGACCGCCACAATGAGCAGTTCTTC.

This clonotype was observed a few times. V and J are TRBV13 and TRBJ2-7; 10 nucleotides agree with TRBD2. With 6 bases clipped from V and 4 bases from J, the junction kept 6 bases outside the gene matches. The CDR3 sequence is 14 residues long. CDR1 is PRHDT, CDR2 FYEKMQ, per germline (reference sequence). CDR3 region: CASSHSSGRYEQYV. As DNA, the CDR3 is TGTGCCAGCAGTCATAGTAGCGGGAGGTACGAGCAGTACGTC.

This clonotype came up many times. The CDR3 nucleotides read TGTGCCAGCAGACCACCTTTCGTAAGGGACACCTACGAGCAGTACTTC. It translates to CASRPPFVRDTYEQYF. The V and J genes are TRBV28 and TRBJ2-7, with a possible D match to TRBD1 (6 bases). This CDR3 has 16 amino acids. The germline V and J ends were trimmed by 6 bases and 2 bases, with 20 bases remaining between them. Germline V CDR1 and CDR2: MDHEN, SYDVKM.

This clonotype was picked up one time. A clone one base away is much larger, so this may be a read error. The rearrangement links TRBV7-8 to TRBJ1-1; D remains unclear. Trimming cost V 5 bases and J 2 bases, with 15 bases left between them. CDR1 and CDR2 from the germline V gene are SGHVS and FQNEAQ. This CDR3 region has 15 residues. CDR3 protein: CASSPLNTGNTEAFF. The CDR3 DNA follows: TGTGCCAGCAGCCCTCTCAACACGGGTAACACTGAAGCTTTCTTT.

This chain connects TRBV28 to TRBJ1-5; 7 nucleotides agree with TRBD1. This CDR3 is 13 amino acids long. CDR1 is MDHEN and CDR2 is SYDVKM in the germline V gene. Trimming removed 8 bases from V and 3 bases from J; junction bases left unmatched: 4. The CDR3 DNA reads TGTGCCAGCTCTGACAGGGTCAATCAGCCCCAGCATTTT. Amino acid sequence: CASSDRVNQPQHF. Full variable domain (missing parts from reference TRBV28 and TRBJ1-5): DVKVTQSSRYLVKRTGEKVFLECVQDMDHENMFWYRQDPGLGLRLIYFSYDVKMKEKGDIPEGYSVSREKKERFSLILESASTNQTSMYLCASSDRVNQPQHFGDGTRLSIL.

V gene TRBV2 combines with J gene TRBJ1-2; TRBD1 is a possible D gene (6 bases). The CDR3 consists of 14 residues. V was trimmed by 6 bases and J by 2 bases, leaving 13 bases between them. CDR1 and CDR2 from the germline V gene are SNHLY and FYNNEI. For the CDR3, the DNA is TGTGCCAGCAGGGAACAGGGAGTGAACTATGGCTACACCTTC. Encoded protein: CASREQGVNYGYTF.